What follows is one T cell receptor (beta chain) and its context. The data stem from a study of blood T cell repertoires in COVID-19. Study details: Samples of COVID-19 (acute and convalescent) were obtained from the United States, Italy and Spain. PBMCs, B-cell-depleted T cells, or T cells were the source of the cDNA or gDNA that made up the material.

V was trimmed by 6 bases and J by 2 bases, leaving 11 bases between them. CDR3 size: 14 residues. Germline loops: CDR1 SNHLY, CDR2 FYNNEI. How the authors handled the data: By means of reference gene primer amplification, nucleated cell counts were estimated. Repertoires were generated with immunoSEQ multiplex PCR, while TCRdb's copy carries only in-frame clones and drops some. Clone size and V and J calls were adopted from that table, with D and trimming inferred from the DNA. The table records about 190,000 clones, roughly four fifths of them present only once. The chain uses TRBV2 and TRBJ2-1, with a weak D call TRBD1 (5 bases). The sample consisted of peripheral blood. The sequence was collected from a young man with active or convalescent COVID-19. CDR3 in amino acids: CASSPDRTYNEQFF. Here the CDR3 DNA reads TGTGCCAGCAGCCCCGACAGAACCTACAATGAGCAGTTCTTC.